This TCR beta chain was retrieved from a study of control samples from healthy donors and cancer patients. The CDR3 has 15 amino acids. Germline V gene sequence: CDR1 KGHSH, CDR2 LQKENI. V was cut by 1 base and J by 0 bases, with 9 bases left in between. The table came from immunoSEQ multiplex PCR; TCRdb's copy has only in-frame clones and leaves some out. The sample holds tens of thousands of clones, roughly 88% seen once. This clone was detected once. This sequence originates from a man in his forties or fifties with lung cancer. The chain links TRBV18 to TRBJ1-1; D is perhaps TRBD1 (6 bases). Input material: PBMCs. The CDR3 bases are TGTGCCAGCTCACCACGACAGGCGATGAACACTGAAGCTTTCTTT. Protein product: CASSPRQAMNTEAFF.